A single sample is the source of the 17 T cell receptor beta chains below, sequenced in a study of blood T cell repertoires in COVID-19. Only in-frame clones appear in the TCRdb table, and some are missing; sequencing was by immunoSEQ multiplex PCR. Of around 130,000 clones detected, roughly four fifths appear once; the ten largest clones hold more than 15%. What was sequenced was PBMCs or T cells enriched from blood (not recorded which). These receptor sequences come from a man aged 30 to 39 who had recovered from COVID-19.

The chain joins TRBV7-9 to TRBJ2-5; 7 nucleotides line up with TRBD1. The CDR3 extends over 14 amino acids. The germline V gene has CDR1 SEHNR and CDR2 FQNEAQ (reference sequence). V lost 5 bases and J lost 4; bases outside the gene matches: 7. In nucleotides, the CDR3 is TGTGCCAGCAGCAGAACACAGGGGCGAGAGACCCAGTACTTC. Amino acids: CASSRTQGRETQYF.

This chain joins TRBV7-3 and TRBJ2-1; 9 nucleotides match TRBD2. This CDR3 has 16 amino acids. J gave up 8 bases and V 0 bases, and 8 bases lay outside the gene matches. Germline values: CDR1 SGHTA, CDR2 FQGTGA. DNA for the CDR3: TGTGCCAGCAGCTTAACTAGCGGGAGTTCTTGGGATGAGCAGTTCTTC. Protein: CASSLTSGSSWDEQFF.

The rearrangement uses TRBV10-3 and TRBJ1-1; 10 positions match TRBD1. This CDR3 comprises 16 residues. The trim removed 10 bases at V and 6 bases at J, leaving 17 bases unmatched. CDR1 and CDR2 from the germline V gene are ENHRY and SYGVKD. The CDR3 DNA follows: TGTGCCACTCGGGCAGAAGCGGGACAGGGGAGGTCTGAAGCTTTCTTT. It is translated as CATRAEAGQGRSEAFF.

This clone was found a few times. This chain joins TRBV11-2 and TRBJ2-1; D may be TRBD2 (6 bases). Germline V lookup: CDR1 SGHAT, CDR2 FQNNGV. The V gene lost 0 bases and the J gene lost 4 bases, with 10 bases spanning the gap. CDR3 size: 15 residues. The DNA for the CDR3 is TGTGCCAGCAGCTTAGAAGCGGGCCCTTACAATGAGCAGTTCTTC. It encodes CASSLEAGPYNEQFF.

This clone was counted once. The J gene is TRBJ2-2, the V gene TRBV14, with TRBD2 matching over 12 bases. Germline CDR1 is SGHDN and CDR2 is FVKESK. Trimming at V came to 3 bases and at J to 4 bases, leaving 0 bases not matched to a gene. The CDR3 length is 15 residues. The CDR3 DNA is TGTGCCAGCAGCCAGACTAGCGGGAGCACCGGGGAGCTGTTTTTT. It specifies CASSQTSGSTGELFF.

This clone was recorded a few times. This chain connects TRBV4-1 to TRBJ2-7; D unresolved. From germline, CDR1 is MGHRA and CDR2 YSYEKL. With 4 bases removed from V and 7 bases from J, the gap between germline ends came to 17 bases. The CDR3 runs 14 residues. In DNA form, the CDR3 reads TGCGCCAGCAGCCGGATCTCGGGTAGTTTGGAGCAGTACTTC. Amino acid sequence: CASSRISGSLEQYF.

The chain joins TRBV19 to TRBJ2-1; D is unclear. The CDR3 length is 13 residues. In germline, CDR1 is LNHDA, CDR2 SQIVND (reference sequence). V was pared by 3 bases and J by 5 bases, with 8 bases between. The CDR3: CASSISVDNEQFF. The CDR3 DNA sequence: TGTGCCAGTAGTATTTCAGTGGACAATGAGCAGTTCTTC.

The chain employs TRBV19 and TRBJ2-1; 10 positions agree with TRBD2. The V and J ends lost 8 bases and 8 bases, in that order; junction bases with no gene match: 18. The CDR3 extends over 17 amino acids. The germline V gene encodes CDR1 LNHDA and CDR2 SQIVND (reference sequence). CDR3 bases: TGTGCCAGTGCTGCCCGGCGACTAGCGGGTTCGAGGGATGAGCAGTTCTTC. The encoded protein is CASAARRLAGSRDEQFF.

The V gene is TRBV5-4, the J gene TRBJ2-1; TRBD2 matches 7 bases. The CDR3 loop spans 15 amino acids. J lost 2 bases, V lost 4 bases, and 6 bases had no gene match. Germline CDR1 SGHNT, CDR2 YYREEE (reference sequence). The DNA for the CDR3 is TGTGCCAGCAGCACCGGGCGGGGGACCTACAATGAGCAGTTCTTC. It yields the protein CASSTGRGTYNEQFF.

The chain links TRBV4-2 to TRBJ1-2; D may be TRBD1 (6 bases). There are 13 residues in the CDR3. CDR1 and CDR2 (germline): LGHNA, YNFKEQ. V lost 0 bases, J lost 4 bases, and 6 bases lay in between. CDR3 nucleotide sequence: TGTGCCAGCAGCCAAGACAGGGGCTATGGCTACACCTTC. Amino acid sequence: CASSQDRGYGYTF.

CDR3 nucleotide sequence: TGTGCCACCAGTGATGGGAGACAGGGGAGGCCCGGGGAGCTGTTTTTT. Translated: CATSDGRQGRPGELFF. The chain uses TRBV24-1 and TRBJ2-2, with TRBD1 matching over 8 bases. The germline CDR1 and CDR2 sequences are KGHDR and SFDVKD. V trimming: 3 bases; J trimming: 6 bases; junction bases outside the gene matches: 8. The CDR3 contains 16 residues.

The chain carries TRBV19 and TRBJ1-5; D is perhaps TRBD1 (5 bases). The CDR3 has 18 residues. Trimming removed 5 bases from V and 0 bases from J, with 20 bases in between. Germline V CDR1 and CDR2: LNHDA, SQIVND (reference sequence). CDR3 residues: CASSLNPAGDYSNQPQHF. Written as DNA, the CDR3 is TGTGCCAGTAGTCTAAACCCCGCGGGGGACTATAGCAATCAGCCCCAGCATTTT. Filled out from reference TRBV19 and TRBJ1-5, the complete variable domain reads DGGITQSPKYLFRKEGQNVTLSCEQNLNHDAMYWYRQDPGQGLRLIYYSQIVNDFQKGDIAEGYSVSREKKESFPLTVTSAQKNPTAFYLCASSLNPAGDYSNQPQHFGDGTRLSIL.

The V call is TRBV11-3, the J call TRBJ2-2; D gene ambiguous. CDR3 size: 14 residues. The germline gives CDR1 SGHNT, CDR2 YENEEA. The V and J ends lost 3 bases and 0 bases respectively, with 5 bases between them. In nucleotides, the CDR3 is TGTGCCAGCAGCTTTACAGCGAACACCGGGGAGCTGTTTTTT. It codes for CASSFTANTGELFF.

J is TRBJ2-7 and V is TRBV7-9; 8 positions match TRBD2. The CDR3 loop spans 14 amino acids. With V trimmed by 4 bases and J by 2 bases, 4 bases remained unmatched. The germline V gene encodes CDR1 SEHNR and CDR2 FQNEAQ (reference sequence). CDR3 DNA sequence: TGTGCCAGCAGCTCCCAAGCGGGAGCCTACGAGCAGTACTTC. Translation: CASSSQAGAYEQYF.

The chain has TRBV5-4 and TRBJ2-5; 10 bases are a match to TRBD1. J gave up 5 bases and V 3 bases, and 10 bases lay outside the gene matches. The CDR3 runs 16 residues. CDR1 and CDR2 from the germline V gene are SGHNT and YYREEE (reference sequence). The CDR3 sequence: CASSSALRDRGETQYF. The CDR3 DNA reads TGTGCCAGCAGCTCCGCCCTCCGGGACAGGGGCGAGACCCAGTACTTC.

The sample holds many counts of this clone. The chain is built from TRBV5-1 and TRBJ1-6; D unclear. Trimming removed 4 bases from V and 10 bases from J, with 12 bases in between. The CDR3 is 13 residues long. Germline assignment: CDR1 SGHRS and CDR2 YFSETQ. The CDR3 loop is CASSRSGVSPLHF. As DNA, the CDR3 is TGCGCCAGCAGCCGCAGTGGAGTCTCACCCCTCCACTTT. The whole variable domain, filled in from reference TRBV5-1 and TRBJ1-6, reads KAGVTQTPRYLIKTRGQQVTLSCSPISGHRSVSWYQQTPGQGLQFLFEYFSETQRNKGNFPGRFSGRQFSNSRSEMNVSTLELGDSALYLCASSRSGVSPLHFGNGTRLTVT.

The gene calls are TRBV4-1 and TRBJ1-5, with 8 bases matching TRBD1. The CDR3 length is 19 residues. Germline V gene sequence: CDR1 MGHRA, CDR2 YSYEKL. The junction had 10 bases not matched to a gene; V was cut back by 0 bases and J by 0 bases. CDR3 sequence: CASSQDPGTGTHSNQPQHF. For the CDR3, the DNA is TGCGCCAGCAGCCAAGATCCCGGGACAGGAACACATAGCAATCAGCCCCAGCATTTT.